This TCR beta chain was sequenced for a study of T cells in Graves' hyperthyroidism and ophthalmopathy (dated by TCRdb to the late 2010s). For the wider study: Peripheral blood samples were taken at the time of initial diagnosis, prior to any treatment. To identify TCR V-J signatures that set the groups apart, the researchers used a discovery cohort of more than 95 patients, made up of 40 to 45 with Graves' ophthalmopathy and 57 with stable Graves' hyperthyroidism. Prospective prediction of ophthalmopathy was tested in an independent validation cohort consisting of 18 to 20 hyperthyroidism patients and approximately 16 patients who later progressed to ophthalmopathy. The approximately 90 discovery patients were divided at random into training and test sets in a 7:3 ratio. Thyroid tissue and blood T-cell repertoires from several Graves' hyperthyroidism patients were also compared in the study. Once sampling was done, hyperthyroidism patients were given methimazole at a starting dose of 30 mg daily, whereas ophthalmopathy patients were given high-dose intravenous methylprednisolone. The paper describes TCR Vbeta CDR3 sequencing of more than 120 peripheral blood samples, made up of some 40 ophthalmopathy patients, 70 to 75 hyperthyroidism patients and 17 progressor patients.

The TCR beta CDR3 regions were amplified from RNA transcripts. The TCR CDR3 was subjected to a first round of RT-PCR using the HTBI primer set and the Qiagen OneStep RT-PCR kit. A second multiplex PCR round built the libraries, followed by size selection and purification. Paired-end sequencing of the libraries was performed with 100 bp reads on an Illumina HiSeq2000. In the original analysis: SOAPnuke was used to process the raw data, throwing out any read that contained adapters or uncalled bases, had a mean Phred below 15, or lacked an exact constant-primer or identifier match. COPE v1.2.5 was used to merge the high-quality paired reads, and each unique nucleotide sequence was defined as a clonotype. MiTCR v1.1 was used to align clonotypes to the IMGT TRBV, TRBD and TRBJ reference segments. Analysis was restricted to V-J combinations with a frequency above 0.0001, which covered 99% to 99.2% of repertoires. The TCS score was defined as the ratio of F50 (clonal expansion) to E x V (chaos), calculated using BLOSUM62-based TCRdist between CDR3 peptides within each V-J. Welch's t-statistics and random forest reduced roughly 500 V-J features to 13, which were used in a naive Bayes classifier (R e1071). TCRdb trimmed public reads at Q25 via fastp, called clones via MiXCR and kept in-frame beta chains. Under each unique CDR3 protein, matching rows form one entry showing the most common genes and DNA. Here the V and J calls rest on TCRdb's processing, not on the authors' analysis. This sample is represented by under 350,000 distinct CDR3 sequences; 15% to 20% of them were singletons. Jointly, the top ten make up approximately 54% of the sample.

The germline V gene specifies MGHRA as CDR1 and YSYEKL as CDR2. Trimming at the junction amounts to 4 bases on V and 1 base on J, and the germline ends lie 23 bases apart. From cysteine to phenylalanine, the CDR3 is 20 amino acids long. Only CDR3 DNA remains: 60 bases, in frame from the first base. With respect to this clonotype: No cognate antigen has been identified for it. Per-nucleotide qualities are absent, and no much larger clonotype sits a single base away.

The study at large found these results: A 13 V-J signature model separated ophthalmopathy from stable hyperthyroidism, with about 90% sensitivity and roughly 81% specificity in cross-validation and 80%/75% in testing. No statistical method was used to fix the sample size in advance, and group allocation was not hidden from the investigators. Most expanded thyroid clonotypes (frequency above 0.001) were also found in blood, which suggests that blood repertoires may mirror thyroid immune responses. In validation, progression to ophthalmopathy was predicted by the model with about 70% sensitivity and 72% to 85% specificity, a median of about 6.8 months before onset.

A patient counted as having stable Graves' hyperthyroidism if no progression to ophthalmopathy occurred over 18 months of follow-up. Hyperthyroidism patients were newly diagnosed, with disease duration under 2 months, and aged 18 to 65 years. Exclusion was applied to patients with uncontrolled infections, other autoimmune diseases, pregnancy or lactation. Diagnoses relied on clinical symptoms, serum thyroxine and TRAb, thyroid ultrasound and orbital computed tomography. Ficoll-Paque density gradient centrifugation was used to isolate PBMCs from under 11 ml of fresh peripheral blood. Total RNA was extracted with Trizol reagent, and quality was checked on an Agilent 2100 Bioanalyzer.

The origin of this receptor is a woman aged 50 to 60 with Graves' hyperthyroidism. Here the chain combines TRBV4-1 and TRBJ2-6, with the D segment possibly TRBD1 or TRBD2, each aligning over 5 bases. Sequences were obtained from blood. The CDR3 region: CASSLPGERDPQSGANVLTF. The DNA sequence is TGCGCCAGCAGCCTCCCTGGGGAGAGGGACCCCCAATCTGGGGCCAACGTCCTGACTTTC.